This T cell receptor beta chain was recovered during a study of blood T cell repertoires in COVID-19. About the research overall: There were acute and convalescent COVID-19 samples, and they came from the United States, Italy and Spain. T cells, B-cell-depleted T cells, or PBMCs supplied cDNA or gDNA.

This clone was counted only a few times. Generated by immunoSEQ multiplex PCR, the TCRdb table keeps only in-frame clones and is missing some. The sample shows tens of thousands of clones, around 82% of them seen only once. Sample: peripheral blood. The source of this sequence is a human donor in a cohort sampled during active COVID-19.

CDR3 region: CASSQAGVGETQYF. The CDR3 nucleotides are TGTGCCAGTAGTCAAGCGGGAGTAGGTGAGACCCAGTACTTC. The chain is built from TRBV19 and TRBJ2-5; 8 nucleotides line up with TRBD2. The CDR3 spans 14 residues. Germline values: CDR1 LNHDA, CDR2 SQIVND (reference sequence). The V gene end was trimmed by 5 bases and the J gene end by 5 bases; junction bases not matched to a gene: 7.